The clone carrying this T cell receptor beta chain was recorded a few times. What it recognizes is unknown. The sample is drawn from a study of CD8+ T cells in alopecia areata. The ends were cut back, 4 bases at V and 8 bases at J, with 11 bases in the middle. Germline V lookup: CDR1 LNHDA, CDR2 SQIVND (reference sequence). The CDR3 length is 13 residues. Study-level findings and limits: Amid tofacitinib therapy, many expanded lesional clones stayed present in scalp and blood.

The treatment: oral pan-JAK inhibitor, 5-10 mg twice daily. RNA extraction and reverse transcription yielded cDNA as sequencing template. Sequenced by immunoSEQ multiplex PCR; TCRdb stores in-frame clones only, minus some. This table has around 270,000 clones, about 62% appearing once. The sequence was obtained from a human donor with alopecia areata. This chain uses TRBV19 with TRBJ1-4; no firm D call. This specimen was CD4+ T cells sorted from blood, taken at week 24, from a patient treated with tofacitinib. The CDR3: CASSTAVWEKLFF. The DNA of the CDR3 is TGTGCCAGTAGTACGGCAGTATGGGAAAAACTGTTTTTT.